This is a list of T cell receptor beta chains from one sample in a study of cytotoxic CD8 clonotypes in ibrutinib-treated CLL. Sequenced by immunoSEQ multiplex PCR; TCRdb stores in-frame clones only, minus some. Among around 60,000 clones listed, roughly 70% were seen once. This sample comprised PBMCs, obtained after 12 months of ibrutinib treatment. These receptor sequences come from a human donor with chronic lymphocytic leukemia. Both conserved end residues are part of each CDR3. Fields, in order: J gene, clone size, V gene, D gene, CDR3 protein, CDR3 DNA. The D gene is left open where the match is weak. The size field is filled for only some rows; it gives once, few, many or a size class.

j_call: TRBJ2-7
clone_size: .
v_call: TRBV14
d_call: .
cdr3_aa: CASSQVGQHPSYEQYF
cdr3_nt: TGTGCCAGCAGCCAAGTAGGACAGCACCCCTCCTACGAGCAGTACTTC

j_call: TRBJ2-5
clone_size: .
v_call: TRBV5-1
d_call: .
cdr3_aa: CASRGEETQYF
cdr3_nt: TGCGCCAGCAGGGGAGAAGAGACCCAGTACTTC

j_call: TRBJ1-4
clone_size: .
v_call: TRBV19
d_call: .
cdr3_aa: CASKTLSGEKLFF
cdr3_nt: TGTGCCAGTAAAACCCTTAGCGGGGAAAAACTGTTTTTT

j_call: TRBJ2-2
clone_size: .
v_call: TRBV4-1
d_call: TRBD1
cdr3_aa: CASSQGGTANTGELFF
cdr3_nt: TGCGCCAGCAGCCAAGGTGGGACAGCGAACACCGGGGAGCTGTTTTTT

j_call: TRBJ1-2
clone_size: few
v_call: TRBV5-1
d_call: .
cdr3_aa: CASSLDGGSGYTF
cdr3_nt: TGCGCCAGCAGCTTGGATGGGGGCTCTGGCTACACCTTC

j_call: TRBJ2-3
clone_size: few
v_call: TRBV23-1
d_call: TRBD2
cdr3_aa: CASSQSSAGGITDTQYF
cdr3_nt: TGCGCCAGCAGTCAATCGTCAGCGGGAGGGATCACAGATACGCAGTATTTT

j_call: TRBJ1-3
clone_size: .
v_call: TRBV30
d_call: .
cdr3_aa: CAWSLGAPGRGDTIYF
cdr3_nt: TGTGCCTGGAGTTTGGGGGCTCCGGGCCGGGGAGACACCATATATTTT

j_call: TRBJ2-1
clone_size: .
v_call: TRBV6-5
d_call: TRBD2
cdr3_aa: CASRPGLAGYNEQFF
cdr3_nt: TGTGCCAGCAGACCTGGACTAGCGGGGTACAATGAGCAGTTCTTC

j_call: TRBJ2-2
clone_size: few
v_call: TRBV10-3
d_call: .
cdr3_aa: CAISEGSWTGELFF
cdr3_nt: TGTGCCATCAGTGAAGGCTCTTGGACCGGGGAGCTGTTTTTT

j_call: TRBJ2-3
clone_size: .
v_call: TRBV5-1
d_call: .
cdr3_aa: CASSLGMGSSVTDTQYF
cdr3_nt: TGCGCCAGCAGCTTGGGCATGGGCTCGAGCGTGACAGATACGCAGTATTTT

j_call: TRBJ2-1
clone_size: .
v_call: TRBV6-1
d_call: TRBD1
cdr3_aa: CASRAGQGANEQFF
cdr3_nt: TGTGCCAGCAGGGCTGGACAGGGCGCCAATGAGCAGTTCTTC

j_call: TRBJ2-7
clone_size: .
v_call: TRBV30
d_call: .
cdr3_aa: CAWSRTATYEQYF
cdr3_nt: TGTGCCTGGAGTCGGACGGCAACCTACGAGCAGTACTTC

j_call: TRBJ2-7
clone_size: .
v_call: TRBV6-5
d_call: .
cdr3_aa: CASSARAGYSYEQYF
cdr3_nt: TGTGCCAGCAGCGCCCGAGCCGGGTACTCCTACGAGCAGTACTTC

j_call: TRBJ2-2
clone_size: .
v_call: TRBV9
d_call: TRBD1
cdr3_aa: CASSVWDRTNTGELFF
cdr3_nt: TGTGCCAGCAGCGTTTGGGACAGAACGAACACCGGGGAGCTGTTTTTT

j_call: TRBJ2-7
clone_size: .
v_call: TRBV7-9
d_call: .
cdr3_aa: CASSLVLGSYEQYF
cdr3_nt: TGTGCCAGCAGCTTAGTCCTCGGCAGCTACGAGCAGTACTTC

j_call: TRBJ2-3
clone_size: .
v_call: TRBV7-9
d_call: .
cdr3_aa: CASSLRELSTDTQYF
cdr3_nt: TGTGCCAGCAGCTTAAGAGAGTTAAGCACAGATACGCAGTATTTT

j_call: TRBJ1-2
clone_size: .
v_call: TRBV30
d_call: .
cdr3_aa: CAWRAVNYGYTF
cdr3_nt: TGTGCCTGGAGGGCAGTTAACTATGGCTACACCTTC

j_call: TRBJ2-7
clone_size: .
v_call: TRBV18
d_call: .
cdr3_aa: CASSPPVLGSYEQYF
cdr3_nt: TGTGCCAGCTCACCACCGGTTCTCGGGAGCTACGAGCAGTACTTC

j_call: TRBJ2-3
clone_size: .
v_call: TRBV19
d_call: TRBD2
cdr3_aa: CASSIPSGITDTQYF
cdr3_nt: TGTGCCAGTAGTATACCTAGCGGGATCACAGATACGCAGTATTTT

j_call: TRBJ2-3
clone_size: .
v_call: TRBV19
d_call: TRBD2
cdr3_aa: CASSLLAGGFADTQYF
cdr3_nt: TGTGCCAGTAGTTTATTAGCGGGAGGGTTCGCAGATACGCAGTATTTT

j_call: TRBJ1-2
clone_size: .
v_call: TRBV15
d_call: TRBD1
cdr3_aa: CATSVRTGSGYTF
cdr3_nt: TGTGCCACCAGCGTAAGGACAGGGTCTGGCTACACCTTC

j_call: TRBJ2-7
clone_size: few
v_call: TRBV27
d_call: TRBD1
cdr3_aa: CASSRRTGVGEQYF
cdr3_nt: TGTGCCAGCAGTCGGAGAACAGGGGTCGGCGAGCAGTACTTC

j_call: TRBJ2-7
clone_size: .
v_call: TRBV29-1
d_call: .
cdr3_aa: CSVAPRFNEQYF
cdr3_nt: TGCAGCGTTGCCCCCAGGTTTAACGAGCAGTACTTC

j_call: TRBJ2-1
clone_size: .
v_call: TRBV30
d_call: .
cdr3_aa: CAWSVFPMSSYNEQFF
cdr3_nt: TGTGCCTGGAGTGTATTCCCTATGAGCTCCTACAATGAGCAGTTCTTC

j_call: TRBJ2-1
clone_size: .
v_call: TRBV10-3
d_call: TRBD2
cdr3_aa: CAISGTSGRSYNEQFF
cdr3_nt: TGTGCCATCAGCGGGACTAGCGGGAGATCCTACAATGAGCAGTTCTTC

j_call: TRBJ2-3
clone_size: .
v_call: TRBV19
d_call: .
cdr3_aa: CASSGTPDTQYF
cdr3_nt: TGTGCCAGTAGCGGGACCCCAGATACGCAGTATTTT

j_call: TRBJ1-2
clone_size: .
v_call: TRBV25-1
d_call: .
cdr3_aa: CASSGSNYGYTF
cdr3_nt: TGTGCCAGCAGTGGGAGCAACTATGGCTACACCTTC

j_call: TRBJ2-1
clone_size: .
v_call: TRBV28
d_call: TRBD2
cdr3_aa: CASSLAGESYNEQFF
cdr3_nt: TGTGCCAGCAGCCTAGCGGGAGAGAGTTACAATGAGCAGTTCTTC

j_call: TRBJ2-5
clone_size: .
v_call: TRBV27
d_call: .
cdr3_aa: CASRRTAQETQYF
cdr3_nt: TGTGCCAGCAGGCGGACAGCTCAAGAGACCCAGTACTTC

j_call: TRBJ2-5
clone_size: .
v_call: TRBV25-1
d_call: TRBD2
cdr3_aa: CASTSPGLAGGSRRYF
cdr3_nt: TGTGCCAGCACCTCCCCGGGACTAGCGGGAGGATCAAGAAGGTACTTC

j_call: TRBJ1-2
clone_size: few
v_call: TRBV7-9
d_call: TRBD1
cdr3_aa: CALEDRDRGLGYTF
cdr3_nt: TGTGCCCTCGAAGACCGGGACAGGGGGCTTGGCTACACCTTC

j_call: TRBJ2-3
clone_size: .
v_call: TRBV5-1
d_call: .
cdr3_aa: CASSFGGSTDTQYF
cdr3_nt: TGCGCCAGCAGCTTCGGGGGCAGCACAGATACGCAGTATTTT

j_call: TRBJ2-3
clone_size: .
v_call: TRBV27
d_call: .
cdr3_aa: CASSLLGTDTQYF
cdr3_nt: TGTGCCAGCAGCCTTCTCGGCACAGATACGCAGTATTTT

j_call: TRBJ1-1
clone_size: .
v_call: TRBV29-1
d_call: TRBD1
cdr3_aa: CSVDLGGTGKEAFF
cdr3_nt: TGCAGCGTTGACTTGGGGGGGACAGGTAAAGAAGCTTTCTTT

j_call: TRBJ2-5
clone_size: few
v_call: TRBV15
d_call: TRBD2
cdr3_aa: CATSRVAGAIETQYF
cdr3_nt: TGTGCCACCAGCAGAGTTGCGGGAGCGATAGAGACCCAGTACTTC

j_call: TRBJ2-3
clone_size: .
v_call: TRBV10-1
d_call: .
cdr3_aa: CASSQDSRTDTQYF
cdr3_nt: TGCGCCAGCAGTCAGGACAGCCGCACAGATACGCAGTATTTT

j_call: TRBJ1-2
clone_size: few
v_call: TRBV19
d_call: .
cdr3_aa: CASSRVPYGYTF
cdr3_nt: TGTGCCAGTAGCCGGGTACCATATGGCTACACCTTC

j_call: TRBJ1-2
clone_size: .
v_call: TRBV28
d_call: .
cdr3_aa: CASTPSQGYGYTF
cdr3_nt: TGTGCCAGCACCCCATCCCAGGGGTATGGCTACACCTTC

j_call: TRBJ1-5
clone_size: .
v_call: TRBV5-8
d_call: .
cdr3_aa: CASNLFLGGLYQPQHF
cdr3_nt: TGTGCCAGCAATTTATTTTTAGGGGGACTATATCAGCCCCAGCATTTT

j_call: TRBJ2-1
clone_size: .
v_call: TRBV5-6
d_call: TRBD2
cdr3_aa: CASSFRTSGRAEQFF
cdr3_nt: TGTGCCAGCAGCTTCAGAACTAGCGGGAGGGCTGAGCAGTTCTTC

j_call: TRBJ2-5
clone_size: .
v_call: TRBV10-3
d_call: .
cdr3_aa: CATNRDTSGETQYF
cdr3_nt: TGTGCCACCAACCGGGACACCTCAGGAGAGACCCAGTACTTC

j_call: TRBJ2-4
clone_size: .
v_call: TRBV19
d_call: .
cdr3_aa: CASGPPRNIQYF
cdr3_nt: TGTGCCAGTGGGCCGCCGAGGAACATTCAGTACTTC

j_call: TRBJ2-5
clone_size: .
v_call: TRBV5-6
d_call: .
cdr3_aa: CASSSVRGQETQYF
cdr3_nt: TGTGCCAGCAGCTCCGTGCGGGGGCAGGAGACCCAGTACTTC

j_call: TRBJ2-1
clone_size: .
v_call: TRBV27
d_call: TRBD2
cdr3_aa: CASSLAGGLGNEQFF
cdr3_nt: TGTGCCAGCAGTTTAGCGGGAGGGCTAGGCAATGAGCAGTTCTTC